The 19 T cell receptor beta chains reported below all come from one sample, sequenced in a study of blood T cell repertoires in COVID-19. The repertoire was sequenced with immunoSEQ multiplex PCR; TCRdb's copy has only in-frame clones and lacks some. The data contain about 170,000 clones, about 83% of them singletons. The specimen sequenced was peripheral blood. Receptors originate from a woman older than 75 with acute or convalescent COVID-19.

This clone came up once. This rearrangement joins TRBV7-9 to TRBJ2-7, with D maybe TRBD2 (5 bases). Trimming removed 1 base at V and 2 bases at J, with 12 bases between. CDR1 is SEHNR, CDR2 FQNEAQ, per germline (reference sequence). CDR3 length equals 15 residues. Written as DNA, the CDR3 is TGTGCCAGCAGCTTAGACTCGGGAATCACCTACGAGCAGTACTTC. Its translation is CASSLDSGITYEQYF.

The CDR3 bases are TGTGCCAGCAGTAGGGGGGGAATGAACACTGAAGCTTTCTTT. As protein: CASSRGGMNTEAFF. The V call is TRBV27, the J call TRBJ1-1, with TRBD1 as a possible D gene (6 bases). The V gene's germline CDR1 is MNHEY and CDR2 SMNVEV (reference sequence). This CDR3 region has 14 residues. Trimming cost V 5 bases and J 0 bases, with 10 bases left between them.

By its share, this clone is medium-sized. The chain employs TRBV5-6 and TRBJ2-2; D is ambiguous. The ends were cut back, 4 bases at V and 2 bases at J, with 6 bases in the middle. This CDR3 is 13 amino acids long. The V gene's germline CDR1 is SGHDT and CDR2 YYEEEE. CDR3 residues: CASSRTNTGELFF. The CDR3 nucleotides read TGTGCCAGCAGCCGTACAAACACCGGGGAGCTGTTTTTT.

The CDR3 loop is CASSQSHRPNTEAFF. CDR3 nucleotides: TGTGCCAGCAGCCAATCCCACAGACCTAACACTGAAGCTTTCTTT. The V gene is TRBV3-1 (or the pseudogene TRBV3-2), the J gene TRBJ1-1; D unclear. The CDR3 totals 15 residues. V was cut by 2 bases and J by 2 bases, with 12 bases left in between. Per the germline V gene, CDR1 is LGHDT and CDR2 is YNNKEL (reference sequence).

The CDR3 DNA reads as TGTGCCAGCAGCTTAATGGCCGGGGCGCAGTATTTT. It specifies CASSLMAGAQYF. The genes are TRBV7-3 and TRBJ2-3, with a possible D match to TRBD2 (5 bases). The CDR3 spans 12 residues. The ends were cut back, 1 base at V and 10 bases at J, with 9 bases in the middle. Germline V gives CDR1 SGHTA, CDR2 FQGTGA. Full variable domain (remainder filled in from reference TRBV7-3 and TRBJ2-3): GAGVSQTPSNKVTEKGKYVELRCDPISGHTALYWYRQSLGQGPEFLIYFQGTGAADDSGLPNDRFFAVRPEGSVSTLKIQRTERGDSAVYLCASSLMAGAQYFGPGTRLTVL.

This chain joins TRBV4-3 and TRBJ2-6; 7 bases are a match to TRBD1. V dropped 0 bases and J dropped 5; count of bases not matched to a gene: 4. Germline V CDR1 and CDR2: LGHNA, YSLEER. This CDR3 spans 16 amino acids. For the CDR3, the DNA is TGCGCCAGCAGCCAAGAGGTACAGGGGTGGGCCAACGTCCTGACTTTC. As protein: CASSQEVQGWANVLTF.

The CDR3 sequence is CASSGTTGASGGYTF. CDR3 in DNA: TGTGCCAGCAGTGGCACTACAGGCGCCTCAGGTGGCTACACCTTC. The chain employs TRBV6-2 or TRBV6-3 and TRBJ1-2; D may be TRBD1 (5 bases). V was clipped by 5 bases and J by 7 bases, with 20 bases between them. The CDR3 length is 15 residues. The germline V gene has CDR1 MNHEY and CDR2 SVGEGT.

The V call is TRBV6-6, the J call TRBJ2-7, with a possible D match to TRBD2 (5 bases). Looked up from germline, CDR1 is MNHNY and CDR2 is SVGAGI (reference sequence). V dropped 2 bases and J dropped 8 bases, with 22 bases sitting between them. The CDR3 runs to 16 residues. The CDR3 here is CASSYQQEILRRQQYF. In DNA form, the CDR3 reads TGTGCCAGCAGTTACCAGCAGGAGATCCTACGGAGGCAGCAGTACTTC.

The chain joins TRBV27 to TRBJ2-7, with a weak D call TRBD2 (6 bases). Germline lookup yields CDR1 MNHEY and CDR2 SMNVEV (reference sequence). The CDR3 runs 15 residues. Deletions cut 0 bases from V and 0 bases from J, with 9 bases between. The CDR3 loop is CASSLSGGASYEQYF. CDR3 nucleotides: TGTGCCAGCAGTTTATCGGGCGGGGCCTCCTACGAGCAGTACTTC.

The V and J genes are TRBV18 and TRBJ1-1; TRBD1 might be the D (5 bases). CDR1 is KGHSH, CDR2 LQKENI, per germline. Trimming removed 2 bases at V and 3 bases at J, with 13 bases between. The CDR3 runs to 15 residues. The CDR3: CASSPDSGRHTEAFF. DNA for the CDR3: TGTGCCAGCTCACCAGACAGTGGAAGGCACACTGAAGCTTTCTTT.

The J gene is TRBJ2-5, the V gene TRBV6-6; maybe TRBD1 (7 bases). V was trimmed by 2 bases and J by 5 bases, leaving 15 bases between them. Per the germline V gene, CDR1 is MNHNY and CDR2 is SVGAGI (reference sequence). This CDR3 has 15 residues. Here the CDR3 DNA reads TGTGCCAGCAGTTACAATCCCAGGGGGGACGAGACCCAGTACTTC. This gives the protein CASSYNPRGDETQYF.

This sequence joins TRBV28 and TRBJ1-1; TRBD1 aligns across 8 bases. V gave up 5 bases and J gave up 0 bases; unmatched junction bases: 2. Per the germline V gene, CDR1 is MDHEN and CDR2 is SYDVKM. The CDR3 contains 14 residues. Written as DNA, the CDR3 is TGTGCCAGCAGTCTGGACAGGGTGAACACTGAAGCTTTCTTT. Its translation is CASSLDRVNTEAFF.

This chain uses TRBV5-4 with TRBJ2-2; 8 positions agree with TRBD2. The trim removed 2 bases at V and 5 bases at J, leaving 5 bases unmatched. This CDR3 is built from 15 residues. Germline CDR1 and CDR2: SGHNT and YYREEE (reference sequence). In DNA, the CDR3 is TGTGCCAGCAGCTTTTCACGGGAGGGGACCGGGGAGCTGTTTTTT. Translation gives CASSFSREGTGELFF.

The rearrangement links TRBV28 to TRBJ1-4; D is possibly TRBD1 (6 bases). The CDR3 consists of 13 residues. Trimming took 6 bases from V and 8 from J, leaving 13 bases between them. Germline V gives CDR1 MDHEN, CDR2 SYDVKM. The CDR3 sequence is CASRKQGSEKLFF. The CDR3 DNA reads TGTGCCAGCAGGAAACAGGGATCCGAAAAACTGTTTTTT.

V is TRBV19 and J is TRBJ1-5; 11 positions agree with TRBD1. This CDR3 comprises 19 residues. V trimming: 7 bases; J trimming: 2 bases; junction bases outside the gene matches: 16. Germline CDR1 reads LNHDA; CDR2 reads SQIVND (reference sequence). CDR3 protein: CASKGGQGVRVFGNQPQHF. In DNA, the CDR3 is TGTGCCAGTAAAGGGGGACAGGGGGTCCGGGTTTTCGGCAATCAGCCCCAGCATTTT.

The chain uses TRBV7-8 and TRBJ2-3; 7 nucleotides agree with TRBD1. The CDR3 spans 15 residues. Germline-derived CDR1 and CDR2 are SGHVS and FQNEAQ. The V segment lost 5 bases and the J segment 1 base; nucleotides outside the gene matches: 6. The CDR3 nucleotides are TGTGCCAGCAGCACCCGGGACAGACGCACAGATACGCAGTATTTT. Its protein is CASSTRDRRTDTQYF.

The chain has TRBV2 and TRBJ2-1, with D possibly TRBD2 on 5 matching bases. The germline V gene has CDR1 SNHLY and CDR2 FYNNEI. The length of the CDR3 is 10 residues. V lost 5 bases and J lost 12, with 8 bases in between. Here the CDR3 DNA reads TGTGCCAGCAGTTCACTAGTGCAGTTCTTC. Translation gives CASSSLVQFF.

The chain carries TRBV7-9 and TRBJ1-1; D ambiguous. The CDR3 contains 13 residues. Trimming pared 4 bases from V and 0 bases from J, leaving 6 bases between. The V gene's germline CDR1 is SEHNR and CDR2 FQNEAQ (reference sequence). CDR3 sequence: CASSSYLNTEAFF. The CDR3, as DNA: TGTGCCAGCAGCTCCTATTTGAACACTGAAGCTTTCTTT.

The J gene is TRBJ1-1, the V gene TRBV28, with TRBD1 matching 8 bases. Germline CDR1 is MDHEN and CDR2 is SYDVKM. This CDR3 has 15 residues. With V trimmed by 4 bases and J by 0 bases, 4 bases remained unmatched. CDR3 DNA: TGTGCCAGCAGTTCCCGGACAGGGATGAACACTGAAGCTTTCTTT. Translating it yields CASSSRTGMNTEAFF.